This record covers a single T cell receptor beta chain. It lacks a known antigen. No base quality information exists; no much larger clone differs at one position. This specimen comes from a study of blood T cell repertoires in COVID-19 (dated by TCRdb to about 2020). General notes on the study: Samples from collaborators originated in the United States, Italy and Spain and spanned both the acute and convalescent phases of COVID-19. The samples were drawn from the first 160 participants of the ongoing ImmuneRACE study and from over a thousand subjects provided by 6 global collaborators. The material from the prospective study consisted of cDNA or gDNA derived from T cells, B-cell-depleted T cells, or PBMCs. Deeply sampled blood TCRbeta repertoires from subjects exposed to, actively infected with, or recovered from COVID-19 were included in the dataset. Where HLA class I and class II types were available, the types were taken from metadata supplied by the sample provider, not from assay-based typing. Nearly every sample came with metadata listing a de-identified subject ID, COVID-19 status, age in years and sex. The repertoires were released in a freely available public database intended as a resource for research on the immune response to SARS-CoV-2. The paper's findings and limits, for the study overall: Clinical and demographic metadata were provided uncurated, with the amount varying by source and participant.

CDR1 is given as MNHEY and CDR2 as SVGAGI, both from the germline V gene. Cut back by 6 bases and 5 bases, the V and J ends lie 17 bases apart. Spanning cysteine to phenylalanine, the CDR3 consists of 15 amino acids. The read is trimmed to its CDR3 DNA, 45 bases read in frame from base 1. TCRbeta CDR3 regions were amplified from genomic DNA by means of the immunoSEQ Assay, a bias-controlled multiplex PCR. In the original analysis: Nucleated cell counts per sample were estimated from amplification of reference gene primers within the assay. To quantify the absolute abundance of each unique TCRbeta CDR3 rearrangement, sequence reads were collapsed and filtered. Productive Simpson clonality was computed per sample as the square root of Simpson's diversity index over productive rearrangements. In its TCRdb copy, this immuneACCESS table keeps in-frame sequences only and misses some clones. Where compared with another copy, unresolved V genes explain less than half of these, and the others have no known cause. The D gene and trimming were derived from the DNA, and the V and J assignments and clone size from that table. The sample contains tens of thousands of clones, 88% of them found a single time. The ten largest account for 7% to 10% of the sample.

The collaborating institutions used their own protocols to collect whole blood in K2EDTA tubes. Collaborator samples were shipped for TCRbeta analysis as frozen whole blood, isolated PBMCs, or DNA extracted from either sample type. The sequence derives from a human donor in a cohort sampled during active COVID-19. The chain links TRBV6-5 with TRBJ1-5; confidence is insufficient to name the D gene. Specimen: peripheral blood. In nucleotide form, the sequence is TGTGCCAGCAGGACGGGATCCCGGTACGATCAGCCCCAGCATTTT. Its amino acids are CASRTGSRYDQPQHF.